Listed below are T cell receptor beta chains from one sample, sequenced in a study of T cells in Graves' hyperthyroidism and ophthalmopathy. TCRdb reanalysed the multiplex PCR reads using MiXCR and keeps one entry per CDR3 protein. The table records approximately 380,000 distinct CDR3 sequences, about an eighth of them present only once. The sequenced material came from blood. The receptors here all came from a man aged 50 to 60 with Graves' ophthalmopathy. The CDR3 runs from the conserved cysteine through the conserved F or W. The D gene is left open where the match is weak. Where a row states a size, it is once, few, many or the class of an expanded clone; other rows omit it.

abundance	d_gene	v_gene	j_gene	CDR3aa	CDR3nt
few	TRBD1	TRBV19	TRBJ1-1	CASKPGTAETEAFF	TGTGCCAGTAAACCAGGGACAGCTGAAACTGAAGCTTTCTTT
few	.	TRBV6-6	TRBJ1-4	CASSYSAIEKLFF	TGTGCCAGCAGTTATTCGGCGATCGAAAAACTGTTTTTT
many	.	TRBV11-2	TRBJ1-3	CASSATGSGNTIYF	TGTGCCAGCAGCGCAACAGGGTCTGGAAACACCATATATTTT
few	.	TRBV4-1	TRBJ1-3	CASSQAQGSFSGNTIYF	TGCGCCAGCAGCCAAGCCCAGGGGTCTTTCTCTGGAAACACCATATATTTT
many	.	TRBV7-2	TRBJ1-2	CASRDAANYGYTF	TGTGCCAGCAGGGACGCAGCGAACTATGGCTACACCTTC
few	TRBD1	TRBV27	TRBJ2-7	CASSFGQGPPYEQYF	TGTGCCAGCAGTTTTGGACAGGGGCCCCCCTACGAGCAGTACTTC
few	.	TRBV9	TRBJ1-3	CASSVEGRARESGNTIYF	TGTGCCAGCAGCGTAGAAGGGAGGGCACGGGAGTCTGGAAACACCATATATTTT
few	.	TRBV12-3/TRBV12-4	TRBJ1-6	CASSFGQKSPLHF	TGTGCCAGCAGTTTCGGACAGAAATCACCCCTCCACTTT
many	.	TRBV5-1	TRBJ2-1	CASSLNRERYNEQFF	TGCGCCAGCAGCTTGAACAGGGAGAGGTACAATGAGCAGTTCTTC
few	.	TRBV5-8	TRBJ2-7	CASSRAEGHEQYF	TGTGCCAGCAGCCGGGCCGAGGGACACGAGCAGTACTTC
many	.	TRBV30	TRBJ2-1	CAWSRDNEQFF	TGTGCCTGGAGTAGAGACAATGAGCAGTTCTTC
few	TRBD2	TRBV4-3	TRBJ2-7	CASSQSGTSGTYEQYF	TGCGCCAGCAGCCAATCCGGGACTAGCGGGACCTACGAGCAGTACTTC
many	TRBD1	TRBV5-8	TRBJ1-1	CASRTDRGEPEAFF	TGTGCCAGCAGAACCGACAGGGGTGAGCCTGAAGCTTTCTTT
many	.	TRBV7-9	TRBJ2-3	CASASFDTQYF	TGTGCCAGCGCCAGTTTCGATACGCAGTATTTT
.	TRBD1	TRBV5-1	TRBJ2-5	CASSPGQGNQETQYF	TGCGCCAGCAGCCCTGGACAGGGCAATCAAGAGACCCAGTACTTC
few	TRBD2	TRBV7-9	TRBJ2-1	CASTQTSGRVTEQFF	TGTGCCAGCACCCAGACTAGCGGGAGAGTGACTGAGCAGTTCTTC
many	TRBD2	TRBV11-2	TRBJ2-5	CASSRRPLASGRVQETQYF	TGTGCCAGCAGCAGACGACCACTTGCTAGCGGGAGGGTTCAGGAGACCCAGTACTTC
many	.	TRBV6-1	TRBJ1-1	CASIPRPFSATEAFF	TGTGCCAGCATTCCTAGACCCTTCAGCGCGACTGAAGCTTTCTTT
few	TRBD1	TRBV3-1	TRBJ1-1	CASSQGTGVETEAFF	TGTGCCAGCAGCCAAGGGACAGGGGTAGAGACTGAAGCTTTCTTT
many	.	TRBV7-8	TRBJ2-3	CASSLTRGARPESQYF	TGTGCCAGCAGCTTAACCCGGGGGGCTCGCCCGGAGTCGCAGTATTTT
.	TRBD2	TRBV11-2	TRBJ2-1	CASSPPRLASGPYNEQFF	TGTGCCAGCAGCCCCCCACGCCTGGCTAGCGGTCCTTACAATGAGCAGTTCTTC
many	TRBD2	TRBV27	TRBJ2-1	CASSFDRGLAGGRAYNEQFF	TGTGCCAGCAGTTTCGATAGGGGACTAGCGGGAGGCCGCGCCTACAATGAGCAGTTCTTC
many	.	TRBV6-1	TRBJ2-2	CASSLTPGPRTGELFF	TGTGCCAGCAGTTTGACACCCGGGCCTAGAACCGGGGAGCTGTTTTTT
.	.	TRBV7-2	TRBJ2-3	CAVRVPDTQYF	TGTGCCGTTCGGGTGCCCGATACGCAGTATTTT
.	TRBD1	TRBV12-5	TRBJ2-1	CASGSGQGSSYNEQFF	TGTGCTAGTGGTTCCGGACAGGGGAGCTCCTACAATGAGCAGTTCTTC
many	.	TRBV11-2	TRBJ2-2	CASSLSGNTGELFF	TGCGCCAGCAGCTTGTCAGGAAACACCGGGGAGCTGTTTTTT
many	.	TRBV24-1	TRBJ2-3	CATSDPTGTSTDTQYF	TGTGCCACCAGTGATCCCACCGGGACAAGTACAGATACGCAGTATTTT
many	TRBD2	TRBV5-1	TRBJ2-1	CASSFLPSGGYNEQFF	TGCGCCAGCAGCTTTCTACCTAGCGGAGGATACAATGAGCAGTTCTTC
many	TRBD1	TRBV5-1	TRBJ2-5	CASSPRDRGETQYF	TGCGCCAGCAGCCCCCGGGACAGGGGGGAGACCCAGTACTTC
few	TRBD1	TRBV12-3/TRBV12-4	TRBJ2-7	CASSQTGAYEQYF	TGTGCCAGCAGTCAGACAGGGGCCTACGAGCAGTACTTC
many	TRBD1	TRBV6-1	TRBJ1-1	CASKDREGNTEAFF	TGTGCCAGCAAGGACAGGGAGGGGAACACTGAAGCTTTCTTT
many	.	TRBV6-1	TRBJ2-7	CATDDRTYEQYF	TGTGCCACCGACGACAGAACCTACGAGCAGTACTTC
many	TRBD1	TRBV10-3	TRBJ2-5	CAISARGVGQGGGETQYF	TGTGCCATCAGTGCCCGCGGGGTTGGACAGGGAGGCGGAGAGACCCAGTACTTC
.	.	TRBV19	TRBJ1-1	CASIPMGLNTEAFF	TGTGCCAGTATTCCCATGGGTCTGAACACTGAAGCTTTCTTT
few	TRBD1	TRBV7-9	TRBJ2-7	CASSPSPGTGYEQYF	TGTGCCAGCAGCCCCAGTCCCGGGACAGGGTACGAGCAGTACTTC
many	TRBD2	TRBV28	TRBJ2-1	CASSNSGRAGEQFF	TGTGCCAGCAGTAATAGCGGGAGGGCCGGTGAGCAGTTCTTC
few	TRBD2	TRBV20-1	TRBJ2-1	CSATSQTSGRYEQFF	TGCAGTGCCACCTCCCAAACTAGCGGGAGGTATGAGCAGTTCTTC
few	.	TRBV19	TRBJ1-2	CASSIPTEAYGYTF	TGTGCCAGTAGTATCCCAACGGAGGCCTATGGCTACACCTTC
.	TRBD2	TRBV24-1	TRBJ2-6	CATSWGGSGANVLTF	TGTGCCACAAGTTGGGGGGGCTCTGGGGCCAACGTCCTGACTTTC
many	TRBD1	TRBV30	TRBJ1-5	CAWSVPGQGLMGNQPQHF	TGTGCCTGGAGTGTTCCGGGACAGGGGTTAATGGGCAATCAGCCCCAGCATTTT
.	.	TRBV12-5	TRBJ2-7	CASALGDLYEQYF	TGTGCTAGTGCGTTGGGGGATCTCTACGAGCAGTACTTC
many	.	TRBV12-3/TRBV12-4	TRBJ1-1	CASSLKVAEAFF	TGTGCCAGCAGTTTAAAGGTGGCCGAAGCTTTCTTT
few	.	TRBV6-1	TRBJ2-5	CASTWLLGSQETQYF	TGTGCCAGCACCTGGCTCCTGGGGTCCCAAGAGACCCAGTACTTC
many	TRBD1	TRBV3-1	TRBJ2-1	CASSQVQGAANEQFF	TGTGCCAGCAGCCAAGTACAGGGGGCTGCTAATGAGCAGTTCTTC
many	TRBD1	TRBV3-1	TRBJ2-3	CASSQEGTGASTDTQYF	TGTGCCAGCAGCCAAGAAGGGACAGGGGCCAGCACAGATACGCAGTATTTT
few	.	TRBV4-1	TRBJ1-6	CASSSGTRNSPLHF	TGCGCCAGCAGCTCCGGGACAAGGAATTCACCCCTCCACTTT
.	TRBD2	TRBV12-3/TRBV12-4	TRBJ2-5	CASSPGLAAVIQETQYF	TGTGCCAGCAGTCCGGGACTAGCGGCCGTCATCCAAGAGACCCAGTACTTC
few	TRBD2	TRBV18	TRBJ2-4	CASSPPSSSGRENIQYF	TGTGCCAGCTCACCACCGTCCAGTAGCGGGAGGGAAAACATTCAGTACTTC
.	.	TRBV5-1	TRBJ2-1	CASSREKAFNEQFF	TGCGCCAGCAGCCGAGAAAAAGCTTTCAATGAGCAGTTCTTC
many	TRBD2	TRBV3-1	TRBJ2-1	CASSPSSGHNEQFF	TGTGCCAGCAGCCCTTCTAGCGGCCACAATGAGCAGTTCTTC
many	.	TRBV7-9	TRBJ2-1	CASSRPAANEQFF	TGTGCCAGCAGCCGCCCAGCAGCTAATGAGCAGTTCTTC